The 10 T cell receptor beta chains in this list originate from one sample, sequenced in a study of T-cell memory formation after mild COVID-19. TCRdb reprocessed the 5' RACE reads with MiXCR, giving one entry per CDR3 protein. The sample lists 150,000 to 200,000 distinct CDR3 sequences, roughly 18% occurring once. Sequences were obtained from PBMCs or a T cell subset sorted from them (not recorded which). The receptors come from a young man who had mild COVID-19 (a few samples of this study predate the infection). Cell type and time point are not known.

The chain employs TRBV10-3 and TRBJ2-7, with 13 positions matching TRBD2. The trim removed 3 bases at V and 4 bases at J, leaving 6 bases unmatched. The CDR3 sequence is 16 residues long. Germline V gene sequence: CDR1 ENHRY, CDR2 SYGVKD. CDR3 sequence (DNA): TGTGCCATCAGTGAATCTGGGACTAGCGGGGTTTACGAGCAGTACTTC. It translates to CAISESGTSGVYEQYF.

The V call is TRBV9, the J call TRBJ1-2; D unclear. In germline, CDR1 is SGDLS, CDR2 YYNGEE. The germline V and J ends were trimmed by 2 bases and 5 bases, with 7 bases remaining between them. The CDR3 runs 12 residues. CDR3 sequence: CASSVDGYGYTF. As DNA, the CDR3 is TGTGCCAGCAGCGTGGACGGGTATGGCTACACCTTC.

The genes are TRBV5-1 and TRBJ2-3, with TRBD2 identical over 7 bases. Trimming took 4 bases from V and 1 from J; bases not matched to a gene: 6. Germline values: CDR1 SGHRS, CDR2 YFSETQ. This CDR3 contains 15 residues. The CDR3 loop reads CASSTGLLRTDTQYF. The CDR3 DNA reads TGCGCCAGCAGCACGGGACTACTGCGCACAGATACGCAGTATTTT. The full variable domain, rest sourced from reference TRBV5-1 and TRBJ2-3, is KAGVTQTPRYLIKTRGQQVTLSCSPISGHRSVSWYQQTPGQGLQFLFEYFSETQRNKGNFPGRFSGRQFSNSRSEMNVSTLELGDSALYLCASSTGLLRTDTQYFGPGTRLTVL.

This clonotype has more than one count but fewer than ten. The V gene is TRBV4-3, the J gene TRBJ2-3, with TRBD2 identical over 8 bases. V lost 1 base, J lost 2 bases, and 8 bases stayed unmatched. The CDR3 runs 17 residues. Germline V gives CDR1 LGHNA, CDR2 YSLEER. CDR3: CASSQVASGSFTDTQYF. CDR3 sequence (DNA): TGCGCCAGCAGCCAAGTGGCTAGCGGGTCCTTCACAGATACGCAGTATTTT.

The chain combines TRBV6-5 with TRBJ1-3; the D is unclear. V was trimmed by 0 bases and J by 4 bases, leaving 13 bases between them. From germline, CDR1 is MNHEY and CDR2 SVGAGI. This CDR3 has 16 amino acids. CDR3 nucleotide sequence: TGTGCCAGCAGTTACTCGACCTACCCTCCCGGAAACACCATATATTTT. As protein: CASSYSTYPPGNTIYF.

The chain is built from TRBV12-3 or TRBV12-4 and TRBJ1-3, with TRBD1 as a possible D gene (5 bases). Trimming removed 3 bases at V and 0 bases at J, with 9 bases between. This CDR3 region has 15 residues. The CDR3: CASSLGRISGNTIYF. The CDR3 region has the DNA TGTGCCAGCAGTTTGGGACGGATCTCTGGAAACACCATATATTTT.

V usage is TRBV9 and J usage is TRBJ1-3; no reliable D call. The CDR3 length is 15 residues. CDR1 is SGDLS, CDR2 YYNGEE, per germline. Trimming shortened V by 0 bases and J by 0 bases, and 7 bases separated the two germline ends. Here the CDR3 DNA reads TGTGCCAGCAGCGTAGACACCGGCTCTGGAAACACCATATATTTT. It encodes CASSVDTGSGNTIYF.

This clonotype was picked up one time. The chain is built from TRBV5-1 and TRBJ1-1, with TRBD1 as a possible D gene (6 bases). Trimming shortened V by 0 bases and J by 11 bases, and 17 bases separated the two germline ends. The CDR3 has 14 residues. CDR1 is SGHRS, CDR2 YFSETQ, per germline. CDR3 DNA: TGCGCCAGCAGCTTGGCCACAGGGTCGGGGGAGGCTTTCTTT. As protein: CASSLATGSGEAFF.

The J gene is TRBJ2-7, the V gene TRBV28; possible D gene TRBD2, 7 bases. V was trimmed by 3 bases and J by 4 bases, leaving 16 bases between them. Germline V gene sequence: CDR1 MDHEN, CDR2 SYDVKM. This CDR3 comprises 15 residues. The CDR3 protein is CASSLSGGPFYEQYV. As DNA, the CDR3 is TGTGCCAGCAGTTTGTCGGGGGGCCCCTTTTACGAGCAGTACGTC.

This sequence joins TRBV6-6 and TRBJ1-2, with TRBD1 identical over 8 bases. The germline V gene encodes CDR1 MNHNY and CDR2 SVGAGI (reference sequence). V gave up 6 bases and J gave up 6 bases; unmatched junction bases: 12. The CDR3 length is 15 residues. DNA for the CDR3: TGTGCCAGCAGACACCGCGGACAGGGTGAGAATGGCTACACCTTC. This gives the protein CASRHRGQGENGYTF.